This T cell receptor beta chain came from a study of STAT3 mutations in large granular lymphocyte leukemia. The ends were cut back, 5 bases at V and 8 bases at J, with 18 bases in the middle. The CDR3 is made up of 14 amino acids. CDR1 and CDR2 from the germline V gene are SEHNR and FQNEAQ (reference sequence). Some 38,000 productive templates were obtained per sample on average. Profiling relied on immunoSEQ multiplex PCR, and the TCRdb table lists in-frame clones only, not all of them. Among approximately 29,000 clones listed, around 85% were seen once. Notes on this clone: No antigen is known for it.

General study points: Persisting codominant clonotypes may have hidden a small pathogenic clone. Every T-LGLL patient had at least one immunodominant TCRbeta clonotype.

The V call is TRBV7-9, the J call TRBJ1-2, with D possibly being TRBD1 (5 bases). The TCR originated in a man in his sixties with T-cell large granular lymphocyte leukemia. Some clones in this sample may be carry-over from other donors' samples. The sample consisted of peripheral blood mononuclear cells. The CDR3 nucleotides are TGTGCCAGCAGCGGCCGGGACCAAACGCGCGGCTACACCTTC. It is translated as CASSGRDQTRGYTF.